This T cell receptor (beta chain) was documented in a study of T cells after yellow fever vaccination. The wider study: For low cell numbers, libraries were made with SMART-Seq v4 Ultra Low Input.

Researchers made TCR cDNA using 5'RACE template switching, and this step added a universal primer site and UMIs. MiXCR was run by TCRdb on the 5' RACE reads, yielding one entry per CDR3 protein. The sample includes about 630,000 distinct CDR3 sequences, 12% of them seen just once. V lost 9 bases and J lost 4; bases outside the gene matches: 6. The CDR3 extends over 13 amino acids. Germline V gene lookup returns CDR1 MDHEN and CDR2 SYDVKM. The sample holds a few counts of this clonotype. The antigen is undetermined. General study results and limits: The appearance of a small share of clonotypes in both CD4 and CD8 compartments was observed. Post-booster reappearance was seen for most primary-vaccination clones (around 96% CD4, 88% CD8).

The sample in question was PBMCs, obtained on the day of the yellow fever booster vaccination. The sequence came from a young man who received the YFV17D yellow fever vaccine. The J gene is TRBJ2-7, the V gene TRBV28; 10 bases agree with TRBD1. CDR3 amino acids: CARWDRGRYEQYF. The CDR3 DNA follows: TGTGCCAGATGGGACAGGGGAAGGTACGAGCAGTACTTC.